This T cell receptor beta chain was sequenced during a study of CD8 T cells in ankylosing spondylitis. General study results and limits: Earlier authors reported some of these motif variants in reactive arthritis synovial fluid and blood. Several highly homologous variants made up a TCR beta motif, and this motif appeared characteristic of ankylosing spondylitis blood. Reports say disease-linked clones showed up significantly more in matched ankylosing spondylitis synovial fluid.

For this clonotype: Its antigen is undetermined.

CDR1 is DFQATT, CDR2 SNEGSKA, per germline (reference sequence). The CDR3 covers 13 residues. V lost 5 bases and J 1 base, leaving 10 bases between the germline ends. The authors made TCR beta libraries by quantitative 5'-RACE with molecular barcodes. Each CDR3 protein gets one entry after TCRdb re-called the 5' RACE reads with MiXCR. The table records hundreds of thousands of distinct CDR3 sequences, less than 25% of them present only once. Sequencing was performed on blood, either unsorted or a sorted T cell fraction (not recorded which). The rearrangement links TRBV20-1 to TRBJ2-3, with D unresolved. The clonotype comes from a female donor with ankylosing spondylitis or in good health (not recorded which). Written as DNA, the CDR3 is TGCAGTGCTCCCCAGAGCGGCACAGATACGCAGTATTTT. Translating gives CSAPQSGTDTQYF.